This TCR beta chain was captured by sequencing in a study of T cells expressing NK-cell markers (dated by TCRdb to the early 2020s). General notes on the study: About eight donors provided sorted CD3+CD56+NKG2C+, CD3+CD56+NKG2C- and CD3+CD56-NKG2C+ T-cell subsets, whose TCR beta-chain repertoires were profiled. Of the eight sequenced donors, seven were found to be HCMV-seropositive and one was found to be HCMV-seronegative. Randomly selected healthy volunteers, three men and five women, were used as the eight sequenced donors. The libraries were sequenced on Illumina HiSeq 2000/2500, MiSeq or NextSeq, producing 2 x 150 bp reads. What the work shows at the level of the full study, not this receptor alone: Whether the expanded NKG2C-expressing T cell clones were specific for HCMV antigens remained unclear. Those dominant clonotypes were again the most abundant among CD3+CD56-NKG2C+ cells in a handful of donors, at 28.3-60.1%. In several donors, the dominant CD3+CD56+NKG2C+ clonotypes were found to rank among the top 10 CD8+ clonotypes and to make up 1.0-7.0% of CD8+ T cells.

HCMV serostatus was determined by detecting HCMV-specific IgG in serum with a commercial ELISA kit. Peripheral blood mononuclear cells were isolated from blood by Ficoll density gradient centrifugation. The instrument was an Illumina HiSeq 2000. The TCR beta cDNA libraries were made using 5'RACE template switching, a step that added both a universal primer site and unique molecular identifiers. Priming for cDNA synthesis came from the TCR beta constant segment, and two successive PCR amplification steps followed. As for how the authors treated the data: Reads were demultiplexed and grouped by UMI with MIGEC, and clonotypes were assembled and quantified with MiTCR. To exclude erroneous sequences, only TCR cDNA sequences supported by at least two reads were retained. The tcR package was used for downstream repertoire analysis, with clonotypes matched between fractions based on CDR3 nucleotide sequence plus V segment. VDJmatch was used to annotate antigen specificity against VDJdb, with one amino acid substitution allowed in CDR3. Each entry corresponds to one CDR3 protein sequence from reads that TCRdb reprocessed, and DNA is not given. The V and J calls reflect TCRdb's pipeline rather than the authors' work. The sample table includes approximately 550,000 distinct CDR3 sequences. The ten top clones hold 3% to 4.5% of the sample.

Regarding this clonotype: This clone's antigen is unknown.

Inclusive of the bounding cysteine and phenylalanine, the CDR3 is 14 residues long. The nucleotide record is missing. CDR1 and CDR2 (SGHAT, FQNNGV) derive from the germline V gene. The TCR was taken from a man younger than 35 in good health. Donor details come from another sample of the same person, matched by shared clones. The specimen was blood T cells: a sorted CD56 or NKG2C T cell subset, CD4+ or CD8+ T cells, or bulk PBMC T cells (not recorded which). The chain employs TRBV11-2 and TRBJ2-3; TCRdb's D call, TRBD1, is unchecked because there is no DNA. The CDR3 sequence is CASSFDRGTDTQYF.